Below are 18 T cell receptor beta chains sequenced from a single sample in a study of cytomegalovirus exposure and HLA in healthy donors. In the PCR, 60 Vbeta and 13 Jbeta primers were used. Some clones are missing from TCRdb's copy, which holds only in-frame ones; the method was immunoSEQ multiplex PCR. Of around 120,000 clones listed, about 80% are singletons. Source material: PBMCs. The receptors here all came from a man aged 45-65 years in good health and CMV-seropositive.

Here the CDR3 DNA reads TGTGCCGTCCAACTAGGGCAGGGGACGGAGACCCAGTACTTC. Amino acid sequence: CAVQLGQGTETQYF. V is TRBV6-1 and J is TRBJ2-5; perhaps TRBD1 as D (6 bases). The CDR3 extends over 14 amino acids. Germline V gene sequence: CDR1 MNHNS, CDR2 SASEGT. Trimming took off 11 bases at V and 5 bases at J, with 21 bases between the two ends.

The rearrangement links TRBV7-6 to TRBJ2-2; D is perhaps TRBD1 (5 bases). Trimming pared 3 bases from V and 1 base from J, leaving 9 bases between. The CDR3 has 15 amino acids. CDR1 and CDR2 from the germline V gene are SGHVS and FNYEAQ. The chain's CDR3 is CASSLFQGNTGELFF. CDR3 nucleotide sequence: TGTGCCAGCAGCTTGTTCCAGGGGAACACCGGGGAGCTGTTTTTT. Combining the CDR3 with reference TRBV7-6 and TRBJ2-2 gives the whole variable domain GAGVSQSPRYKVTKRGQDVALRCDPISGHVSLYWYRQALGQGPEFLTYFNYEAQQDKSGLPNDRFSAERPEGSISTLTIQRTEQRDSAMYRCASSLFQGNTGELFFGEGSRLTVL.

The chain has TRBV6-1 and TRBJ2-1; 11 positions match TRBD2. The germline V gene encodes CDR1 MNHNS and CDR2 SASEGT. V lost 9 bases to trimming and J lost 4 bases; unmatched junction nucleotides: 8. This CDR3 is built from 15 residues. The CDR3 is CARGGSSGGYNEQFF. DNA of the CDR3: TGTGCCAGGGGGGGTTCTAGCGGGGGGTACAATGAGCAGTTCTTC.

The chain uses TRBV5-1 and TRBJ1-1; 10 bases are a match to TRBD1. Trimming cost V 4 bases and J 5 bases; bases outside gene matches: 8. The CDR3 runs 15 residues. Germline assignment: CDR1 SGHRS and CDR2 YFSETQ. This chain's CDR3 is CASSLGDRGGTEAFF. In DNA, the CDR3 is TGCGCCAGCAGCCTGGGGGACAGGGGAGGAACTGAAGCTTTCTTT.

The chain couples TRBV7-3 to TRBJ2-7, with TRBD1 matching over 9 bases. The CDR3 consists of 16 residues. From germline, CDR1 is SGHTA and CDR2 FQGTGA. V dropped 5 bases and J dropped 2; count of bases not matched to a gene: 10. The CDR3 coding sequence is TGTGCCAGCAGCCCAGGACAGGGGCGATCCCCCTACGAGCAGTACTTC. Encoded protein: CASSPGQGRSPYEQYF.

J is TRBJ2-2 and V is TRBV9, with TRBD1 as a possible D gene (6 bases). V was shortened by 9 bases and J by 1 base, with 13 bases between the two germline ends. Germline CDR1 SGDLS, CDR2 YYNGEE. The CDR3 is 14 amino acids. The CDR3 sequence: CAINEQGNTGELFF. CDR3 bases: TGTGCCATAAACGAACAGGGGAACACCGGGGAGCTGTTTTTT.

The chain employs TRBV10-2 and TRBJ2-2, with D tentatively TRBD2 (5 bases). Trimming left V 3 bases short and J 1 base short, with 12 bases between. CDR1 is WSHSY and CDR2 is SAAADI in the germline V gene. The CDR3 is 16 amino acids. DNA for the CDR3: TGCGCCAGCAGTGATTTCGGGCGGGTGAACACCGGGGAGCTGTTTTTT. It specifies CASSDFGRVNTGELFF.

CDR3 nucleotides: TGTGCCAGCAGCCTAGGACTAGCGGGAGGGGGGCAGTACTTC. Amino acids: CASSLGLAGGGQYF. This chain uses TRBV11-2 with TRBJ2-7; 15 bases match TRBD2. After removal of 5 bases from V and 9 bases from J, the junction contained 5 bases not matched to a gene. The CDR3 is 14 residues long. Germline values: CDR1 SGHAT, CDR2 FQNNGV.

Notes on this clone: The same CDR3 can be traced to other DNA sequences in this sample. This chain joins TRBV5-1 and TRBJ2-2; 8 nucleotides match TRBD1. This CDR3 spans 16 amino acids. Per the germline V gene, CDR1 is SGHRS and CDR2 is YFSETQ. V was clipped by 0 bases and J by 2 bases; unmatched bases: 3. The CDR3 DNA is TGCGCCAGCAGCTTGGCAGGACAGGGAAACACCGGGGAGCTGTTTTTT. This codes for CASSLAGQGNTGELFF.

The chain combines TRBV7-9 with TRBJ2-5, with 11 bases fitting TRBD2. The CDR3 sequence is 17 residues long. Germline V gene data show CDR1 as SEHNR and CDR2 as FQNEAQ (reference sequence). The junction had 11 bases not matched to a gene; V was cut back by 4 bases and J by 4 bases. The CDR3 reads CASSSGLAGGPGETQYF. DNA of the CDR3: TGTGCCAGCAGCTCCGGGTTAGCGGGAGGGCCCGGAGAGACCCAGTACTTC.

The rearrangement joins TRBV19 to TRBJ2-2; 14 nucleotides line up with TRBD2. The V gene end was trimmed by 4 bases and the J gene end by 4 bases; junction bases not matched to a gene: 8. This CDR3 has 18 residues. CDR1 is LNHDA and CDR2 is SQIVND in the germline V gene (reference sequence). The CDR3 DNA sequence: TGTGCCAGTAGTAAGGGGACTAGCGGGAGTGGCGGCACCGGGGAGCTGTTTTTT. Its protein is CASSKGTSGSGGTGELFF.

V usage is TRBV7-9 and J usage is TRBJ2-3, with D unclear. Trimming stripped 6 bases from V and 1 base from J, with 5 bases between. Germline lookup yields CDR1 SEHNR and CDR2 FQNEAQ (reference sequence). This CDR3 is built from 12 residues. CDR3 loop: CASSRGTDTQYF. The CDR3 DNA reads as TGTGCCAGCAGTCGGGGCACAGATACGCAGTATTTT.

The V and J genes are TRBV5-1 and TRBJ1-3; 7 bases map to TRBD1. The junction had 2 bases not matched to a gene; V was cut back by 3 bases and J by 2 bases. Germline V gene lookup returns CDR1 SGHRS and CDR2 YFSETQ. CDR3 length: 14 residues. The CDR3: CASSYDRAGNTIYF. Written as DNA, the CDR3 is TGCGCCAGCAGCTATGACAGGGCTGGAAACACCATATATTTT.

The V gene is TRBV5-1, the J gene TRBJ2-7, with 7 positions matching TRBD2. This CDR3 is 15 amino acids long. V was pared by 0 bases and J by 7 bases, with 10 bases of the junction left unmatched. Germline V lookup: CDR1 SGHRS, CDR2 YFSETQ. The CDR3 protein is CASSLADGRPGEQYF. The CDR3 DNA is TGCGCCAGCAGCTTGGCGGACGGGAGGCCGGGGGAGCAGTACTTC.

The chain uses TRBV6-5 and TRBJ1-6; possible D gene TRBD1, 6 bases. V lost 6 bases and J lost 2, with 8 bases in between. Looked up from germline, CDR1 is MNHEY and CDR2 is SVGAGI. The CDR3 is 14 amino acids. Written as DNA, the CDR3 is TGTGCCAGCAGCTGGGACACCTATAATTCACCCCTCCACTTT. Protein product: CASSWDTYNSPLHF.

The chain links TRBV5-4 to TRBJ1-2; D not certain. This CDR3 contains 13 residues. Trimming cost V 3 bases and J 8 bases, with 14 bases left between them. The V gene's germline CDR1 is SGHNT and CDR2 YYREEE (reference sequence). The CDR3: CASSSRRQLGYTF. DNA for the CDR3: TGTGCCAGCAGCTCTAGGAGGCAGCTCGGCTACACCTTC.

The J gene is TRBJ2-7, the V gene TRBV18, with 9 bases matching TRBD2. From germline, CDR1 is KGHSH and CDR2 LQKENI. J lost 6 bases, V lost 0 bases, and 6 bases had no gene match. There are 15 residues in the CDR3. The CDR3 region has the DNA TGTGCCAGCTCACCACCGCTAGCGGGGACGACCGAGCAGTACTTC. Its translation: CASSPPLAGTTEQYF.

The chain has TRBV2 and TRBJ1-4; weak D call: TRBD1 (5 bases). The V and J ends lost 7 bases and 6 bases respectively, with 9 bases between them. Germline values: CDR1 SNHLY, CDR2 FYNNEI. The length of the CDR3 is 12 residues. The CDR3 nucleotides are TGTGCCAGCACATGGGGGGATGAAAAACTGTTTTTT. This encodes CASTWGDEKLFF.